This T cell receptor beta chain was identified during a study of T cell changes during pregnancy in multiple sclerosis. Generated by immunoSEQ multiplex PCR, the TCRdb table keeps only in-frame clones and is missing some. This sample has some 40,000 clones; about nine tenths occur once, and the top ten carry less than 5.5%. Germline V CDR1 and CDR2: SEHNR, FQNEAQ (reference sequence). The CDR3 runs to 10 residues. The receptor's source is a female donor in good health, enrolled as a control in a pregnancy study. The source material was peripheral blood, sampled in the second trimester of pregnancy. This sequence joins TRBV7-9 and TRBJ2-7, with a weak D call TRBD2 (5 bases). The CDR3 DNA follows: TGTGCTGTGGGAGACTACGAGCAGTACTTC. Translation gives CAVGDYEQYF. Combining the CDR3 with reference TRBV7-9 and TRBJ2-7 gives the whole variable domain DTGVSQNPRHKITKRGQNVTFRCDPISEHNRLYWYRQTLGQGPEFLTYFQNEAQLEKSRLLSDRFSAERPKGSFSTLEIQRTEQGDSAMYLCAVGDYEQYFGPGTRLTVT.